Here is one T cell receptor (beta chain) with its context. This sample stems from a study of blood T cell repertoires in COVID-19. Study summary: Acute and convalescent COVID-19 specimens originated in the United States, Italy and Spain. T cells, B-cell-depleted T cells, or PBMCs supplied cDNA or gDNA.

In terms of age and location, participants ranged from about 18 to 95 years and lived in 24 US areas. Some clones are missing from TCRdb's copy, which holds only in-frame ones; the method was immunoSEQ multiplex PCR. This sample has about 340,000 clones, with about 92% found just once. The source material was PBMCs or T cells enriched from blood (not recorded which). This clonotype was sampled from a woman under 40 who had recovered from COVID-19.

This CDR3 reads CASSQDMGRGEAFF. The CDR3 region has the DNA TGTGCCAGCAGCCAAGATATGGGAAGGGGTGAAGCTTTCTTT. The gene calls are TRBV4-2 and TRBJ1-1; a weak D match, TRBD1 (5 bases). CDR1 and CDR2 (germline): LGHNA, YNFKEQ. Trimming took off 0 bases at V and 7 bases at J, with 12 bases between the two ends. The CDR3 has 14 amino acids.